One and the same sample provided the 17 T cell receptor beta chains below, sequenced in a study of blood T cell repertoires in COVID-19. Profiling relied on immunoSEQ multiplex PCR, and the TCRdb table lists in-frame clones only, not all of them. The sample lists fewer than 100,000 clones, approximately 89% occurring once. Input material: peripheral blood. Every receptor here comes from a human donor with acute or convalescent COVID-19. The donor label of this sample is uncertain.

This clone has only one observation. J is TRBJ2-1 and V is TRBV29-1; D is perhaps TRBD1 (5 bases). The V end lost 6 bases, the J end lost 0 bases, and 12 bases lay between the germline ends. Looked up from germline, CDR1 is SQVTM and CDR2 is ANQGSEA. This CDR3 region has 14 residues. The CDR3 DNA sequence: TGCAGCGTCGACAGATTAAACTCCTACAATGAGCAGTTCTTC. Translated: CSVDRLNSYNEQFF.

This chain uses TRBV6-5 with TRBJ1-4; no reliable D call. The germline CDR1 and CDR2 sequences are MNHEY and SVGAGI. The V gene lost 2 bases and the J gene lost 0 bases, with 7 bases spanning the gap. The CDR3 contains 15 residues. The CDR3: CASSYHHTTNEKLFF. The CDR3 DNA reads as TGTGCCAGCAGTTACCATCACACAACTAATGAAAAACTGTTTTTT.

This chain connects TRBV28 to TRBJ2-1; TRBD2 agrees at 9 bases. V lost 5 bases and J lost 7; bases outside the gene matches: 9. Germline CDR1 and CDR2: MDHEN and SYDVKM. The CDR3 totals 15 residues. CDR3 DNA sequence: TGTGCCAGCAGTCCCCTGGCGGGGGGGCGGAATGAGCAGTTCTTC. Protein sequence: CASSPLAGGRNEQFF.

The chain employs TRBV9 and TRBJ2-6, with TRBD1 matching over 9 bases. Germline V gives CDR1 SGDLS, CDR2 YYNGEE. The junction had 8 bases not matched to a gene; V was cut back by 4 bases and J by 0 bases. The CDR3 loop spans 18 amino acids. The CDR3 protein is CASSSPGQGYSGANVLTF. The CDR3 coding sequence is TGTGCCAGCAGCTCTCCGGGACAGGGATACTCTGGGGCCAACGTCCTGACTTTC.

This clone has only one observation. CDR3 DNA: TGTGCCAGCAGCTGGTCCTCTCGGGGTGAAGCTTTCTTT. Translating gives CASSWSSRGEAFF. This chain links TRBV7-9 with TRBJ1-1; no definite D call. The CDR3 spans 13 residues. The V and J ends lost 4 bases and 7 bases respectively, with 13 bases between them. Germline-derived CDR1 and CDR2 are SEHNR and FQNEAQ (reference sequence).

The rearrangement uses TRBV3-1 (or the pseudogene TRBV3-2) and TRBJ1-2, with D possibly TRBD1 on 5 matching bases. This CDR3 spans 13 amino acids. V lost 3 bases and J 7 bases, leaving 12 bases between the germline ends. Per germline, CDR1 LGHDT and CDR2 YNNKEL (reference sequence). Written as DNA, the CDR3 is TGTGCCAGCAGCCATCAGAAGGGGTCTGGCTACACCTTC. Translated, it gives CASSHQKGSGYTF.

CDR3 region: CSASDLGGGVNEQFF. The CDR3 nucleotides are TGCAGTGCTAGTGACCTCGGGGGAGGGGTCAATGAGCAGTTCTTC. The chain couples TRBV20-1 to TRBJ2-1; 7 positions agree with TRBD2. Trimming at V came to 3 bases and at J to 6 bases, leaving 11 bases not matched to a gene. This CDR3 spans 15 amino acids. Germline V gene data show CDR1 as DFQATT and CDR2 as SNEGSKA (reference sequence).

The chain carries TRBV9 and TRBJ2-5; 7 bases align to TRBD1. The V and J ends lost 0 bases and 2 bases, in that order; junction bases with no gene match: 1. The V gene's germline CDR1 is SGDLS and CDR2 YYNGEE. The CDR3 contains 14 residues. In DNA form, the CDR3 reads TGTGCCAGCAGCGTAGGGGGACAGCAAGAGACCCAGTACTTC. It codes for CASSVGGQQETQYF.

The chain is built from TRBV28 and TRBJ2-5; 8 bases are a match to TRBD1. CDR3 length equals 15 residues. The germline gives CDR1 MDHEN, CDR2 SYDVKM. V lost 5 bases to trimming and J lost 1 base; unmatched junction nucleotides: 6. The CDR3 nucleotides read TGTGCCAGCAGTCTCAGGGGGCAAATCCAAGAGACCCAGTACTTC. Its translation is CASSLRGQIQETQYF.

The chain joins TRBV4-1 to TRBJ2-1, with TRBD2 matching 14 bases. In germline, CDR1 is MGHRA, CDR2 YSYEKL. The CDR3 extends over 16 amino acids. V gave up 4 bases and J gave up 7 bases; unmatched junction bases: 6. CDR3 nucleotide sequence: TGCGCCAGCAGCCCCTGGACTAGCGGGGGGTGGAATGAGCAGTTCTTC. As protein: CASSPWTSGGWNEQFF.

The CDR3 region has the DNA TGCGCCAGCAGCTTGGGGTCAGGGAGGATTAACGGGGAGCTGTTTTTT. It yields the protein CASSLGSGRINGELFF. The rearrangement uses TRBV5-1 and TRBJ2-2, with a possible D match to TRBD2 (6 bases). Trimming shortened V by 0 bases and J by 7 bases, and 16 bases separated the two germline ends. In germline, CDR1 is SGHRS, CDR2 YFSETQ. The CDR3 is made up of 16 amino acids.

This rearrangement joins TRBV4-3 to TRBJ2-2; the match to TRBD2 covers 8 bases. The junction had 8 bases not matched to a gene; V was cut back by 5 bases and J by 0 bases. Germline CDR1 reads LGHNA; CDR2 reads YSLEER. The CDR3 contains 17 residues. In DNA form, the CDR3 reads TGCGCCAGCAGCGAAAGAGGAGCGGGGGCGAACACCGGGGAGCTGTTTTTT. It specifies CASSERGAGANTGELFF.

The chain links TRBV28 to TRBJ2-7, with 8 bases lining up with TRBD2. Germline assignment: CDR1 MDHEN and CDR2 SYDVKM. Germline trimming cut 6 bases from V and 2 bases from J; bases unmatched to any gene: 6. This CDR3 has 14 amino acids. CDR3 DNA: TGTGCCAGCAGCCCCGGGGGGGACGCCTACGAGCAGTACTTC. It codes for CASSPGGDAYEQYF.

The chain combines TRBV10-1 with TRBJ2-5; D may be TRBD1 (6 bases). With 6 bases removed from V and 0 bases from J, the gap between germline ends came to 14 bases. The CDR3 sequence is 15 residues long. Germline V gene lookup returns CDR1 WNHNN and CDR2 SYGVQD (reference sequence). The CDR3 nucleotides are TGCGCCAGCAGGCCCGGGACACGGTACCAAGAGACCCAGTACTTC. Translating gives CASRPGTRYQETQYF.

This chain joins TRBV6-5 and TRBJ1-6, with TRBD1 as a possible D gene (6 bases). Germline V lookup: CDR1 MNHEY, CDR2 SVGAGI. CDR3 length equals 13 residues. Trimming removed 8 bases from V and 5 bases from J, with 10 bases in between. CDR3 loop: CASWTANNSPLHF. The CDR3 bases are TGTGCCAGCTGGACAGCGAATAATTCACCCCTCCACTTT.

The chain combines TRBV11-2 with TRBJ2-5; TRBD2 aligns across 7 bases. The CDR3 length is 14 residues. The trim removed 1 base at V and 5 bases at J, leaving 4 bases unmatched. Germline V CDR1 and CDR2: SGHAT, FQNNGV. The CDR3 loop reads CASSLGLASETQYF. DNA of the CDR3: TGTGCCAGCAGCTTAGGACTAGCATCCGAGACCCAGTACTTC.

CDR3 amino acids: CASSSSGTRGYTF. CDR3 bases: TGTGCCAGCAGTTCTTCAGGAACTCGGGGCTACACCTTC. V usage is TRBV6-5 and J usage is TRBJ1-2; D remains unclear. Trimming pared 4 bases from V and 8 bases from J, leaving 14 bases between. The CDR3 runs 13 residues. In germline, CDR1 is MNHEY, CDR2 SVGAGI.